This T cell receptor beta chain was sequenced during a study of T cell responses to AZD1222 COVID-19 vaccine. Study observations and caveats: Targets within unmutated variant regions were reportedly found for nearly half of spike-specific TCRs. After two AZD1222 doses, spike-specific TCR breadth and depth rose versus day 0.

Produced via immunoSEQ multiplex PCR; TCRdb's table is partial and in-frame only. Of some 150,000 clones listed, under 95% were seen once; the top ten hold about 3.3%. V lost 2 bases and J lost 0, with 9 bases in between. CDR3 size: 14 residues. Germline V gene data show CDR1 as SGHRS and CDR2 as YFSETQ. Second-dose intervals near 4 or 12 weeks were combined. Notes on this clone: Its target is not known.

The rearrangement joins TRBV5-1 to TRBJ2-7; D unclear. This sequence was found in an adult who received the AZD1222 COVID-19 vaccine. This specimen was peripheral blood, taken 28 days after the second AZD1222 dose. The CDR3 sequence is CASSFPGSSYEQYF. Written as DNA, the CDR3 is TGCGCCAGCAGCTTCCCCGGAAGCTCCTACGAGCAGTACTTC.